This T cell receptor beta chain emerged from a study of blood T cell repertoires in COVID-19. Libraries were prepared by immunoSEQ multiplex PCR; TCRdb keeps only in-frame clonotypes and omits some of them. The sample shows under 250,000 clones, 65% to 85% of them seen only once. Germline CDR1 is SGDLS and CDR2 is YYNGEE. V was cut by 1 base and J by 7 bases, with 11 bases left in between. The CDR3 loop spans 14 amino acids. The chain carries TRBV9 and TRBJ2-2; D unresolved. Material for sequencing was peripheral blood. This receptor was identified in a man aged 50-59 years with active or convalescent COVID-19. The CDR3 sequence: CASSVSNVNGELFF. As DNA, the CDR3 is TGTGCCAGCAGCGTATCTAACGTAAACGGGGAGCTGTTTTTT.